Reported below is one T cell receptor (beta chain). This specimen comes from a study of blood T cell repertoires in COVID-19. Study-level background: Samples of COVID-19 (acute and convalescent) were obtained from the United States, Italy and Spain. Nucleic acid was either cDNA or gDNA, and it came from T cells, B-cell-depleted T cells, or PBMCs.

Original methodology: Reference gene primer amplification yielded estimated nucleated cell counts. Sequencing was performed with immunoSEQ multiplex PCR; in TCRdb, only in-frame clones are kept and a portion is missing. For V, J and clone size, that table is used; D and trimming come from the DNA. Of approximately 26,000 clones in the sample, almost 90% were seen once. V lost 7 bases to trimming and J lost 3 bases, with 14 bases between them. From germline, CDR1 is MNHEY and CDR2 SVGAGI. This CDR3 is built from 14 residues. Material for sequencing was peripheral blood. This TCR was sampled from an older woman with active COVID-19. The rearrangement links TRBV6-5 to TRBJ2-3; tentatively, D is TRBD1 (6 bases). The CDR3 DNA reads TGTGCCAGCAACACAGGGTTTGAGACAGATACGCAGTATTTT. Translating gives CASNTGFETDTQYF.